This paragraph reports one T cell receptor beta chain. The antigen remains unidentified. The sample originates from a study of T cell responses to AZD1222 COVID-19 vaccine. Study details: Second-dose intervals of approximately 4 or approximately 12 weeks were pooled. Broader study findings: Donors in the cohort were predominantly white British and more often female, and clonal diversity was possibly underestimated. Researchers report vaccine-associated CD4 TCRs spanning spike, with dominance at 160-218 and 743-854.

The CDR3 spans 15 residues. CDR1 is LNHDA, CDR2 SQIVND, per germline (reference sequence). Germline trimming cut 2 bases from V and 2 bases from J; bases unmatched to any gene: 4. The repertoire was sequenced with immunoSEQ multiplex PCR; TCRdb's copy has only in-frame clones and lacks some. The data hold 160,000 or so clones, with approximately 90% observed a single time. The TCR sequence derives from an adult in good health. The gene calls are TRBV19 and TRBJ1-2; 8 nucleotides agree with TRBD1. This specimen was peripheral blood, taken on day 0 of AZD1222 vaccination. This chain's CDR3 is CASSITGTGNYGYTF. CDR3 bases: TGTGCCAGTAGTATAACCGGGACAGGAAACTATGGCTACACCTTC.